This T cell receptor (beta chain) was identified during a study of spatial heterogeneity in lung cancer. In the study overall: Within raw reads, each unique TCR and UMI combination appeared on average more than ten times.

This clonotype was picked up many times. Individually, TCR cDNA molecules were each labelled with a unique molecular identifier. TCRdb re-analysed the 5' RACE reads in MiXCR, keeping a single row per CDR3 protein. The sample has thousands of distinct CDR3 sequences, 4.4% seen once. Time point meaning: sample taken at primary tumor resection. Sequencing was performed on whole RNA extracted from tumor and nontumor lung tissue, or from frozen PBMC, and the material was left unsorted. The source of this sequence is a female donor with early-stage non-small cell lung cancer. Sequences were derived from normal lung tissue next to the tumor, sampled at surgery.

For the CDR3, the DNA is TGTGCCAGCAGAGGACAGGGTGATGGCTACACCTTC. This gives the protein CASRGQGDGYTF. The J gene is TRBJ1-2, the V gene TRBV27; 8 nucleotides align to TRBD1. The CDR3 length is 12 residues. V was pared by 6 bases and J by 6 bases, with 3 bases of the junction left unmatched. CDR1 is MNHEY and CDR2 is SMNVEV in the germline V gene (reference sequence).